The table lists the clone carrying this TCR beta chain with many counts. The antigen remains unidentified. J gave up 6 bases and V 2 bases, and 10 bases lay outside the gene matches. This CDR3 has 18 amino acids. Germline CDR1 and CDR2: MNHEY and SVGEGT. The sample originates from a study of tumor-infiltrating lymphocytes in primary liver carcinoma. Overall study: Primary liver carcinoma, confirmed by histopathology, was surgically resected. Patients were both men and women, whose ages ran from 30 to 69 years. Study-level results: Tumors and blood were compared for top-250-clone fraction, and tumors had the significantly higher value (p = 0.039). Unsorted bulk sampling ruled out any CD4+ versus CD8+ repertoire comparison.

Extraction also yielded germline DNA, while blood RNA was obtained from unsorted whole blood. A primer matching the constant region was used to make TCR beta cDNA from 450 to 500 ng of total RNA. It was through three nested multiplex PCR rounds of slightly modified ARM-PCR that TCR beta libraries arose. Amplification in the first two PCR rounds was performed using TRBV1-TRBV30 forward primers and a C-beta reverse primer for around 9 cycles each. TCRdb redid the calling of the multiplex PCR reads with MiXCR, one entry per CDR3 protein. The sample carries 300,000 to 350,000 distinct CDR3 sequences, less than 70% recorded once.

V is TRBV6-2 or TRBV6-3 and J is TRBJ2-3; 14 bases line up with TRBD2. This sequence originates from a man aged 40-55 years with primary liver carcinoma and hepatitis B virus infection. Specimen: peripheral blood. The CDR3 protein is CASSYTLGLAGGADTQYF. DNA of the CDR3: TGTGCCAGCAGTTACACCCTCGGACTAGCGGGAGGTGCGGATACGCAGTATTTT.